Shown below are 16 T cell receptor beta chains from a single sample sequenced in a study of T cell responses to AZD1222 COVID-19 vaccine. TCRdb's table, derived via immunoSEQ multiplex PCR, lists solely in-frame clones and lacks some. Counted here are under 200,000 clones, 91% occurring once; the ten biggest clones make up approximately 1.9%. The sample consisted of peripheral blood, taken on day 0 of AZD1222 vaccination. Receptor source: an adult in good health.

V usage is TRBV28 and J usage is TRBJ2-7; D not resolved. The CDR3 runs 14 residues. With 4 bases removed from V and 6 bases from J, the gap between germline ends came to 16 bases. The germline V gene encodes CDR1 MDHEN and CDR2 SYDVKM. The DNA for the CDR3 is TGTGCCAGCAGTTCCCCTCAGGTTACCGCCGAGCAGTACTTC. It specifies CASSSPQVTAEQYF.

This chain links TRBV6-5 with TRBJ2-7, with 8 bases that match TRBD1. The V and J ends lost 6 bases and 7 bases, in that order; junction bases with no gene match: 11. Germline-derived CDR1 and CDR2 are MNHEY and SVGAGI. This CDR3 has 14 amino acids. DNA for the CDR3: TGTGCCAGCAGCTCCCCGGGCAGGGGGCAAGAGCAGTACTTC. It yields the protein CASSSPGRGQEQYF.

The J gene is TRBJ2-3, the V gene TRBV7-9; D is perhaps TRBD2 (8 bases). Germline CDR1 reads SEHNR; CDR2 reads FQNEAQ (reference sequence). The CDR3 has 17 residues. With 0 bases removed from V and 7 bases from J, the gap between germline ends came to 20 bases. CDR3 nucleotide sequence: TGTGCCAGCAGCTTAGCGAGGGGGCTAGCGGGTCGTAATACGCAGTATTTT. It specifies CASSLARGLAGRNTQYF. Full variable domain (missing parts from reference TRBV7-9 and TRBJ2-3): DTGVSQNPRHKITKRGQNVTFRCDPISEHNRLYWYRQTLGQGPEFLTYFQNEAQLEKSRLLSDRFSAERPKGSFSTLEIQRTEQGDSAMYLCASSLARGLAGRNTQYFGPGTRLTVL.

The DNA of the CDR3 is TGTGCCACCAGCAGATTAGCGGGAGATGACGAGCAGTACTTC. The encoded protein is CATSRLAGDDEQYF. The chain couples TRBV15 to TRBJ2-7, with TRBD2 matching 9 bases. CDR1 LNHNV and CDR2 YYDKDF come from the germline V gene (reference sequence). Trimming removed 2 bases from V and 5 bases from J; junction bases left unmatched: 4. The CDR3 runs to 14 residues.

The rearrangement joins TRBV16 to TRBJ2-7; 8 bases fit TRBD1. Germline V gene data show CDR1 as KGHSY and CDR2 as FQNENV. Germline trimming cut 8 bases from V and 5 bases from J; bases unmatched to any gene: 11. The CDR3 length is 14 residues. The CDR3 nucleotides are TGTGCCAGCCAAAGGCTACAGGGGGAACACGAGCAGTACTTC. Protein product: CASQRLQGEHEQYF.

The chain combines TRBV9 with TRBJ2-7; TRBD1 or TRBD2 may be the D gene (5 bases each). The CDR3 is 14 residues long. V lost 2 bases to trimming and J lost 7 bases, with 16 bases between them. Germline lookup yields CDR1 SGDLS and CDR2 YYNGEE. The CDR3, as DNA: TGTGCCAGCAGCGTCCGGGACGGCCGCGCGGAGCAGTACTTC. It is translated as CASSVRDGRAEQYF.

The chain couples TRBV19 to TRBJ1-5; 7 bases are a match to TRBD1. J lost 9 bases, V lost 3 bases, and 5 bases had no gene match. Germline CDR1 reads LNHDA; CDR2 reads SQIVND (reference sequence). This CDR3 has 13 amino acids. The CDR3 spells CASSISGDRPQHF. CDR3 coding DNA: TGTGCCAGTAGTATTTCCGGGGACAGGCCCCAGCATTTT.

The CDR3 is CACHRDRPSEAFF. The CDR3 DNA follows: TGTGCCTGTCACCGGGACAGGCCGTCGGAAGCTTTCTTT. The V and J genes are TRBV30 and TRBJ1-1; the match to TRBD1 covers 8 bases. Losses at the gene ends were 6 bases for V and 8 bases for J; bases not matched to a gene: 11. The germline CDR1 and CDR2 sequences are GTSNPN and SVGIG (reference sequence). The CDR3 spans 13 residues.

This clone has only one observation. The V and J genes are TRBV11-2 and TRBJ1-6; no definite D call. Trimming pared 1 base from V and 7 bases from J, leaving 11 bases between. The CDR3 runs to 15 residues. The germline CDR1 and CDR2 sequences are SGHAT and FQNNGV. As DNA, the CDR3 is TGTGCCAGCAGCTTAGCGGCAGCTTCGAATTCACCCCTCCACTTT. As protein: CASSLAAASNSPLHF.

This clone was seen just once. Other DNA sequences in this specimen translate into the identical CDR3. For the CDR3, the DNA is TGTGCCAGCAGCTTAGGAAATCAGCCCCAGCATTTT. Translated: CASSLGNQPQHF. The J gene is TRBJ1-5, the V gene TRBV7-9; D unresolved. This CDR3 has 12 amino acids. The V and J ends lost 1 base and 4 bases respectively, with 2 bases between them. Germline CDR1 SEHNR, CDR2 FQNEAQ (reference sequence).

This clone was detected once. The chain carries TRBV2 and TRBJ1-2, with D unresolved. The germline gives CDR1 SNHLY, CDR2 FYNNEI. The CDR3 length is 12 residues. Between the trimmed V and J ends, which lost 7 bases and 8 bases, there was a span of 14 bases. The CDR3 sequence: CASNQNSGGYTF. The CDR3 nucleotides are TGTGCCAGCAACCAAAACTCGGGGGGCTACACCTTC.

There are a few counts of this clone. J is TRBJ1-5 and V is TRBV7-9; 10 bases match TRBD1. The CDR3 is 13 residues long. Per the germline V gene, CDR1 is SEHNR and CDR2 is FQNEAQ (reference sequence). J was trimmed by 6 bases and V by 8 bases; bases with no gene match: 4. CDR3 amino acids: CASSTGGSQPQHF. The CDR3 bases are TGTGCCAGCTCGACAGGGGGCAGTCAGCCCCAGCATTTT.

The J gene is TRBJ1-6, the V gene TRBV19, with a tentative D call TRBD1 (6 bases). The V and J ends lost 3 bases and 10 bases respectively, with 13 bases between them. CDR1 is LNHDA and CDR2 is SQIVND in the germline V gene (reference sequence). CDR3 length equals 14 residues. CDR3 nucleotides: TGTGCCAGTAGTATCGCCCGGGACAACTCACCCCTCCACTTT. This sequence encodes CASSIARDNSPLHF.

This clone was detected only once. The chain has TRBV7-8 and TRBJ1-5; TRBD1 might be the D (5 bases). CDR1 is SGHVS and CDR2 is FQNEAQ in the germline V gene. The CDR3 covers 15 residues. Trimming pared 4 bases from V and 6 bases from J, leaving 16 bases between. The CDR3 nucleotides are TGTGCCAGCAGCTGGACGGGGGACTCGCGTCAGCCCCAGCATTTT. Protein sequence: CASSWTGDSRQPQHF.

CDR3 residues: CASSLARLSGEQFF. CDR3 nucleotides: TGTGCCAGCAGCTTGGCCAGGTTGTCGGGCGAGCAGTTCTTC. The chain recombines TRBV5-4 with TRBJ2-1; D uncertain. The CDR3 spans 14 residues. Germline V gives CDR1 SGHNT, CDR2 YYREEE (reference sequence). The V and J ends lost 0 bases and 10 bases respectively, with 14 bases between them.

The rearrangement links TRBV19 to TRBJ1-5; TRBD1 matches 7 bases. Trimming at V came to 5 bases and at J to 1 base, leaving 2 bases not matched to a gene. The CDR3 has 14 residues. Looked up from germline, CDR1 is LNHDA and CDR2 is SQIVND (reference sequence). The CDR3 DNA reads as TGTGCCAGTAGTCCGACAGGGAGCAATCAGCCCCAGCATTTT. Its translation is CASSPTGSNQPQHF.